The clone carrying this T cell receptor (beta chain) was seen just once. The sample comes from a study of OX40 agonist ivuxolimab in advanced cancers. Study at large: Dose-escalation patients suffered from hepatocellular carcinoma, melanoma, renal cell or head and neck cancer.

Repertoires were generated with immunoSEQ multiplex PCR, while TCRdb's copy carries only in-frame clones and drops some. This table holds about 78,000 clones, 84% found once. This sample comprised CD4+ or CD8+ T cells sorted from blood, obtained in a trial of the OX40 agonist ivuxolimab. The TCR was taken from an adult with an advanced solid tumor such as melanoma, head and neck, liver or kidney cancer.

The CDR3 DNA sequence: TGTGCCAGCAGCCGACTAGTTGGGGAGACCCAGTACTTC. Translated, it gives CASSRLVGETQYF. The gene calls are TRBV5-4 and TRBJ2-5; D may be TRBD2 (6 bases). Trimming stripped 4 bases from V and 5 bases from J, with 12 bases between. The germline V gene has CDR1 SGHNT and CDR2 YYREEE (reference sequence). The CDR3 totals 13 residues. Looking up the rest from reference TRBV5-4 and TRBJ2-5 gives the full variable domain: ETGVTQSPTHLIKTRGQQVTLRCSSQSGHNTVSWYQQALGQGPQFIFQYYREEENGRGNFPPRFSGLQFPNYSSELNVNALELDDSALYLCASSRLVGETQYFGPGTRLLVL.